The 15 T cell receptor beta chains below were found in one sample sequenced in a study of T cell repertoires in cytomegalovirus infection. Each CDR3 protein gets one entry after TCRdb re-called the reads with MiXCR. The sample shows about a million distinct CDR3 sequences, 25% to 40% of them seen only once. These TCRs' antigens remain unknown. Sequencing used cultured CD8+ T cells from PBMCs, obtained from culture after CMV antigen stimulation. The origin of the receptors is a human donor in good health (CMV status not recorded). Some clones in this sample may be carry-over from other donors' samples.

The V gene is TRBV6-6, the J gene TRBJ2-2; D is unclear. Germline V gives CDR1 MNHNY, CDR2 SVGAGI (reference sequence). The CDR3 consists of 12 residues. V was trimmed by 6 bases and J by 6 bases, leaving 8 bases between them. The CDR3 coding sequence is TGTGCCAGCAGGGATTATTCCGGGGAGCTGTTTTTT. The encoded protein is CASRDYSGELFF.

CDR3 DNA sequence: TGTGCCAGCACCACCTACCGCGGGAGCTCCTATAATTCACCCCTCCACTTT. As protein: CASTTYRGSSYNSPLHF. The V and J genes are TRBV6-6 and TRBJ1-6; D unresolved. This CDR3 contains 17 residues. The ends were cut back, 7 bases at V and 0 bases at J, with 16 bases in the middle. Germline lookup yields CDR1 MNHNY and CDR2 SVGAGI (reference sequence).

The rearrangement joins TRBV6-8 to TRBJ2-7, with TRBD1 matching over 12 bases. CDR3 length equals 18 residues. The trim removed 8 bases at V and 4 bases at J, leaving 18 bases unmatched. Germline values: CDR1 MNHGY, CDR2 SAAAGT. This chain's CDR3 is CASRPDPGTGGAGYEQYF. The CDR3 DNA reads TGTGCCAGCCGGCCGGACCCAGGGACAGGGGGCGCGGGATACGAGCAGTACTTC.

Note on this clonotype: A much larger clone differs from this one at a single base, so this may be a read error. The CDR3 DNA is TGTGCCAGCAGCTCGACTACGATGAGTAACCTTTCACCCCTCCACTTT. Translation gives CASSSTTMSNLSPLHF. The chain joins TRBV7-2 to TRBJ1-6; D gene uncertain. Germline V CDR1 and CDR2: SGHTA, FQGNSA. The CDR3 consists of 16 residues. V was trimmed by 4 bases and J by 9 bases, leaving 19 bases between them. The full variable domain, with the rest looked up from reference TRBV7-2 and TRBJ1-6, is GAGVSQSPSNKVTEKGKDVELRCDPISGHTALYWYRQSLGQGLEFLIYFQGNSAPDKSGLPSDRFSAERTGGSVSTLTIQRTQQEDSAVYLCASSSTTMSNLSPLHFGNGTRLTVT.

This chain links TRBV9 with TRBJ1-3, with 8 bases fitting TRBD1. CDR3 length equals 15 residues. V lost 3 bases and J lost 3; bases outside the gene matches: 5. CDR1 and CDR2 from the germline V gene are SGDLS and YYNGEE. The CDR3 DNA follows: TGTGCCAGCAGCGCTCAGGGGGCGGATGGAAACACCATATATTTT. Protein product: CASSAQGADGNTIYF.

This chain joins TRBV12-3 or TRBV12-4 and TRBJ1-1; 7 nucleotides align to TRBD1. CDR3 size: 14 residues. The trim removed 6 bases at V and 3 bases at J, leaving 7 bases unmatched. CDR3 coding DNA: TGTGCCAGCAGCAACACAGGGGTCGACACTGAAGCTTTCTTT. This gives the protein CASSNTGVDTEAFF.

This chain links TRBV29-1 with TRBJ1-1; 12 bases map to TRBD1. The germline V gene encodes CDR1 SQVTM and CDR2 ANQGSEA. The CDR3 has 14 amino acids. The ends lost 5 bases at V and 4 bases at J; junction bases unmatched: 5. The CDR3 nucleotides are TGCAGCGTTAGGGGGGGACAGGGGGCCACTGAAGCTTTCTTT. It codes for CSVRGGQGATEAFF.

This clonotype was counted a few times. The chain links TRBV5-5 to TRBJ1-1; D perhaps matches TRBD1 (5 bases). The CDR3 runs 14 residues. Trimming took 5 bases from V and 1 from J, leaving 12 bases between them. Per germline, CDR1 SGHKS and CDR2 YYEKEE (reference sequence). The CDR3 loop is CASRPRDSNTEAFF. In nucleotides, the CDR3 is TGTGCCAGCAGGCCCAGGGATTCGAACACTGAAGCTTTCTTT. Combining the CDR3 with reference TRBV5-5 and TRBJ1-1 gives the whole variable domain DAGVTQSPTHLIKTRGQQVTLRCSPISGHKSVSWYQQVLGQGPQFIFQYYEKEERGRGNFPDRFSARQFPNYSSELNVNALLLGDSALYLCASRPRDSNTEAFFGQGTRLTVV.

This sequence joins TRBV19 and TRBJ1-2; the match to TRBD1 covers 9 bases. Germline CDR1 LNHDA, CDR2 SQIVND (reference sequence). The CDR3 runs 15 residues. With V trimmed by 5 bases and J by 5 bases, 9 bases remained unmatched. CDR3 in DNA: TGTGCCAGTAGTGTCGACTCTGGACAGGGGTATGGCTACACCTTC. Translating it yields CASSVDSGQGYGYTF. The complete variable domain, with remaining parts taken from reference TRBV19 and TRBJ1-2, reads DGGITQSPKYLFRKEGQNVTLSCEQNLNHDAMYWYRQDPGQGLRLIYYSQIVNDFQKGDIAEGYSVSREKKESFPLTVTSAQKNPTAFYLCASSVDSGQGYGYTFGSGTRLTVV.

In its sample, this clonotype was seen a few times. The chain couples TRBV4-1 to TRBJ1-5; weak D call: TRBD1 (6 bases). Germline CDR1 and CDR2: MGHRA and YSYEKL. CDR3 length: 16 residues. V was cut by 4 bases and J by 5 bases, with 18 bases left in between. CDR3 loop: CASSPHQTGLDQPQHF. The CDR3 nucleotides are TGCGCCAGCAGCCCTCACCAGACAGGACTTGATCAGCCCCAGCATTTT.

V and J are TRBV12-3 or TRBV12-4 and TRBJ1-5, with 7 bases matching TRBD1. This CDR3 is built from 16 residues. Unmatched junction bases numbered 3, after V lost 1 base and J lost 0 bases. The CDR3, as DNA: TGTGCCAGCAGTTTAGAGGGGGCTCATAGCAATCAGCCCCAGCATTTT. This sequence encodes CASSLEGAHSNQPQHF.

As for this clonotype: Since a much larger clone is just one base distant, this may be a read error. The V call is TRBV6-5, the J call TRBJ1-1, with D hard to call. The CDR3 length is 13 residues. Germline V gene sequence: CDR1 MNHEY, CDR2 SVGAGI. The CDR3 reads CANSSRPLGEAFF. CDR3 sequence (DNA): TGTGCCAACAGTTCCAGGCCCTTGGGGGAAGCTTTCTTT.

CDR3 amino acids: CASSLGTKAFF. As DNA, the CDR3 is TGTGCCAGCAGTTTGGGGACAAAAGCTTTCTTT. This rearrangement joins TRBV12-3 or TRBV12-4 to TRBJ1-1; D is perhaps TRBD1 (6 bases). The CDR3 runs 11 residues. V dropped 3 bases and J dropped 9 bases, with 8 bases sitting between them.

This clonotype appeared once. The CDR3 DNA reads as TGTGCCAGCTCACCGATGCCCCCGGACAGCACAAGCTATGGCTACACCTTC. Translated: CASSPMPPDSTSYGYTF. The J gene is TRBJ1-2, the V gene TRBV18; TRBD1 might be the D (6 bases). This CDR3 has 17 amino acids. The V end lost 3 bases, the J end lost 4 bases, and 21 bases lay between the germline ends. Looked up from germline, CDR1 is KGHSH and CDR2 is LQKENI.

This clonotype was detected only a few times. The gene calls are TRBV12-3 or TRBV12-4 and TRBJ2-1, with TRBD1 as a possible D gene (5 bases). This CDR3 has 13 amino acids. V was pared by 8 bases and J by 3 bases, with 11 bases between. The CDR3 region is CASGGRVYNEQFF. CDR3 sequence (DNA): TGTGCCAGCGGCGGCAGGGTCTACAATGAGCAGTTCTTC.